What follows are 8 T cell receptor beta chains derived from one specimen sequenced in a study of blood T cell repertoires in COVID-19. The assay was immunoSEQ multiplex PCR, and TCRdb's table has in-frame clones only and misses some. The profile shows fewer than 250,000 clones, 70% to 90% of them singletons. What was sequenced was PBMCs or T cells enriched from blood (not recorded which). Source of these receptors: a woman in her thirties or forties with acute COVID-19.

V usage is TRBV7-8 and J usage is TRBJ2-2; 8 bases are a match to TRBD1. This CDR3 has 16 amino acids. In germline, CDR1 is SGHVS, CDR2 FQNEAQ. V lost 8 bases to trimming and J lost 0 bases; unmatched junction nucleotides: 8. The CDR3 loop is CASERTGTANTGELFF. As DNA, the CDR3 is TGTGCCAGCGAGAGGACAGGGACCGCGAACACCGGGGAGCTGTTTTTT.

V gene TRBV25-1 combines with J gene TRBJ2-7; tentatively, D is TRBD1 (6 bases). The CDR3 length is 13 residues. The germline gives CDR1 MGHDK, CDR2 SYGVNS. V was cut by 8 bases and J by 5 bases, with 16 bases left in between. CDR3 region: CASRDIPEDEQYF. The CDR3 region has the DNA TGTGCCAGCCGGGACATACCTGAGGACGAGCAGTACTTC.

This chain connects TRBV30 to TRBJ1-3, with unresolved D. Trimming removed 4 bases from V and 2 bases from J, with 18 bases in between. The CDR3 contains 16 residues. Germline V gene sequence: CDR1 GTSNPN, CDR2 SVGIG (reference sequence). In nucleotides, the CDR3 is TGTGCCTGGATGGGTAGGATCTGGACTCCTGGAAACACCATATATTTT. It encodes CAWMGRIWTPGNTIYF.

The CDR3 region is CASSISPVQETQYF. CDR3 coding DNA: TGTGCCAGCAGCATAAGTCCAGTCCAAGAGACCCAGTACTTC. The chain carries TRBV9 and TRBJ2-5; unclear D gene. The CDR3 sequence is 14 residues long. V was cut by 4 bases and J by 1 base, with 11 bases left in between. CDR1 and CDR2 from the germline V gene are SGDLS and YYNGEE.

V gene TRBV5-1 combines with J gene TRBJ2-1; maybe TRBD2 (6 bases). Per germline, CDR1 SGHRS and CDR2 YFSETQ. Trimming left V 2 bases short and J 4 bases short, with 16 bases between. The CDR3 runs 16 residues. The CDR3 reads CASSLDTIRGYNEQFF. CDR3 DNA: TGCGCCAGCAGCTTAGACACGATCCGGGGGTACAATGAGCAGTTCTTC.

This chain uses TRBV5-6 with TRBJ2-1; TRBD2 matches at 11 bases. CDR1 and CDR2 from the germline V gene are SGHDT and YYEEEE. J lost 3 bases, V lost 4 bases, and 3 bases had no gene match. This CDR3 region has 15 residues. The CDR3 nucleotides read TGTGCCAGCAGCCCGGGGACTAGCGGCTACAATGAGCAGTTCTTC. Its translation is CASSPGTSGYNEQFF.

The chain uses TRBV6-5 and TRBJ2-5; 7 bases align to TRBD1. CDR1 is MNHEY and CDR2 is SVGAGI in the germline V gene. V shed 0 bases and J 5 bases; nucleotides not matched to a gene: 6. The CDR3 runs to 15 residues. CDR3 sequence: CASSYSTGSRETQYF. CDR3 nucleotide sequence: TGTGCCAGCAGTTACTCGACAGGGAGTCGTGAGACCCAGTACTTC.

The chain links TRBV19 to TRBJ2-1, with TRBD1 matching 8 bases. There are 14 residues in the CDR3. Germline V CDR1 and CDR2: LNHDA, SQIVND (reference sequence). V gave up 4 bases and J gave up 12 bases; unmatched junction bases: 11. The CDR3 region is CASSTTGLTGGQFF. CDR3 nucleotides: TGTGCCAGTAGTACAACCGGCCTCACAGGGGGGCAGTTCTTC.